These T cell receptor beta chains were read from a single sample in a study of cytomegalovirus exposure and HLA in healthy donors. This table comes from immunoSEQ multiplex PCR, and its TCRdb copy is limited to in-frame clones, with some not included. The sample holds 65,000 to 100,000 clones, about 76% seen once. Sample: PBMCs. Every receptor here comes from a woman aged 40 to 49 in good health and CMV-seropositive. CDR3s include the opening cysteine and the closing phenylalanine or tryptophan. A D gene is named only where the DNA matches it firmly. Clone sizes are given selectively: once, few, many, or a class where the clone is expanded.

J,D,V,size,DNA,CDR3
TRBJ2-1,TRBD2,TRBV10-3,NA,TGTGCCATCATCATTATTCCGGGAGGGCCAGATAATGAGCAGTTCTTC,CAIIIIPGGPDNEQFF
TRBJ1-5,NA,TRBV30,NA,TGTGCCTGGAGCCGAGGTGGAGGGCCCCAGCATTTT,CAWSRGGGPQHF
TRBJ2-1,TRBD2,TRBV2,once,TGTGCCAGCAGTGGACTAGCGGGAGGGTACAATGAGCAGTTCTTC,CASSGLAGGYNEQFF
TRBJ2-7,NA,TRBV7-9,NA,TGTGCCAGCAGCTTAGTGGGAGAGGCCTACGAGCAGTACTTC,CASSLVGEAYEQYF
TRBJ2-2,NA,TRBV4-1,NA,TGCGCCAGCAGCCAAGAGGGGGACTACACCGGGGAGCTGTTTTTT,CASSQEGDYTGELFF
TRBJ2-3,NA,TRBV4-3,once,TGCGCCAGCAGCCAAGATGCAGGGGTTAAGGGCACAGATACGCAGTATTTT,CASSQDAGVKGTDTQYF
TRBJ2-1,TRBD1,TRBV27,NA,TGTGCCAGCAGTAAATCGAGACAGGGGTACAATGAGCAGTTCTTC,CASSKSRQGYNEQFF
TRBJ2-5,NA,TRBV5-1,NA,TGCGCCAGCAGCCCCTATACAAGAAGGGGGGAGACCCAGTACTTC,CASSPYTRRGETQYF
TRBJ1-4,NA,TRBV18,NA,TGTGCCAGCTCACGACAGACAACTAATGAAAAACTGTTTTTT,CASSRQTTNEKLFF
TRBJ1-2,NA,TRBV27,NA,TGTGCCAGCAGTTTTCGCTCAGGGAACTATGGCTACACCTTC,CASSFRSGNYGYTF
TRBJ1-5,TRBD1,TRBV12-5,few,TGTGCTAGTCATTCCGGGACAGGGGCGATTAGCAATCAGCCCCAGCATTTT,CASHSGTGAISNQPQHF
TRBJ1-5,NA,TRBV19,NA,TGTGCCAGTAGTATGCGAGGTAGCAATCAGCCCCAGCATTTT,CASSMRGSNQPQHF
TRBJ1-2,NA,TRBV30,NA,TGTGCCTGGAGCCGGGACACCTATGGCTACACCTTC,CAWSRDTYGYTF
TRBJ1-2,NA,TRBV7-2,NA,TGTGCCAGCAGCTTAGGATCAGGGGTAAACTATGGCTACACCTTC,CASSLGSGVNYGYTF
TRBJ2-7,TRBD1,TRBV7-2,NA,TGTGCCAGCAGCTTAGGGAGACAGGGCGAGCAGTACTTC,CASSLGRQGEQYF
TRBJ1-4,NA,TRBV5-1,NA,TGCGCCAGCAGCTTGGGGCGGGGGCTGGATGAAAAACTGTTTTTT,CASSLGRGLDEKLFF
TRBJ2-1,NA,TRBV18,NA,TGTGCCAGCTCACCACGGGTAGCCCAATACAATGAGCAGTTCTTC,CASSPRVAQYNEQFF
TRBJ1-6,NA,TRBV27,NA,TGTGCCAGCAGTTTCTCCCTGAGGTCACCCCTCCACTTT,CASSFSLRSPLHF